This T cell receptor beta chain was identified during a study of blood T cell repertoires in COVID-19. Study background: T cells, B-cell-depleted T cells, or PBMCs provided the cDNA or gDNA that served as material.

Germline CDR1 and CDR2: LNHDA and SQIVND (reference sequence). The CDR3 totals 16 residues. Trimming took off 3 bases at V and 5 bases at J, with 19 bases between the two ends. Profiling relied on immunoSEQ multiplex PCR, and the TCRdb table lists in-frame clones only, not all of them. This repertoire shows 170,000 or so clones, approximately 80% found once; its top ten account for less than 2%. Sequencing was done on a sample of peripheral blood. This sequence joins TRBV19 and TRBJ1-1; maybe TRBD1 (5 bases). This sequence was found in a human donor in a cohort sampled during active COVID-19. The DNA of the CDR3 is TGTGCCAGTAGTATCTCGGGGGATGGCTATGGGACTGAAGCTTTCTTT. Its translation is CASSISGDGYGTEAFF. Full variable domain (rest looked up from reference TRBV19 and TRBJ1-1): DGGITQSPKYLFRKEGQNVTLSCEQNLNHDAMYWYRQDPGQGLRLIYYSQIVNDFQKGDIAEGYSVSREKKESFPLTVTSAQKNPTAFYLCASSISGDGYGTEAFFGQGTRLTVV.